The next 5 T cell receptor beta chains were all read from a single sample in a study of PD-1 blockade in classical Hodgkin lymphoma. The table came from immunoSEQ multiplex PCR; TCRdb's copy has only in-frame clones and leaves some out. The sample includes roughly 150,000 clones, under 85% of them seen just once. Exposure to brentuximab vedotin varied, and each patient had relapsed following autologous stem cell transplantation. The sample here was peripheral blood mononuclear cells (PBMCs), taken before the second cycle of nivolumab. The origin of the receptors is a human donor with classical Hodgkin lymphoma.

This clone is termed medium-sized. This chain uses TRBV27 with TRBJ2-2; D uncertain. Between the trimmed V and J ends, which lost 5 bases and 7 bases, there was a span of 14 bases. There are 14 residues in the CDR3. CDR1 and CDR2 from the germline V gene are MNHEY and SMNVEV (reference sequence). CDR3 sequence (DNA): TGTGCCAGCAGTCCCCGTGACGGATACGGGGAGCTGTTTTTT. It is translated as CASSPRDGYGELFF.

J is TRBJ2-7 and V is TRBV6-5, with a possible D match to TRBD1 (5 bases). Trimming stripped 6 bases from V and 4 bases from J, with 16 bases between. CDR3 size: 14 residues. The germline V gene encodes CDR1 MNHEY and CDR2 SVGAGI. The CDR3 loop reads CASRRQPASYEQYF. The CDR3 DNA follows: TGTGCCAGCAGAAGACAGCCGGCCAGTTACGAGCAGTACTTC.

This chain links TRBV7-2 with TRBJ2-7, with D possibly being TRBD2 (6 bases). From germline, CDR1 is SGHTA and CDR2 FQGNSA. Trimming took off 7 bases at V and 3 bases at J, with 19 bases between the two ends. The CDR3 has 15 amino acids. Here the CDR3 reads CASNPGGAQNYEQYF. The CDR3 DNA follows: TGTGCCAGCAACCCCGGAGGGGCCCAGAACTACGAGCAGTACTTC. The complete variable domain, with remaining parts taken from reference TRBV7-2 and TRBJ2-7, reads GAGVSQSPSNKVTEKGKDVELRCDPISGHTALYWYRQSLGQGLEFLIYFQGNSAPDKSGLPSDRFSAERTGGSVSTLTIQRTQQEDSAVYLCASNPGGAQNYEQYFGPGTRLTVT.

There are a few counts of this clone. The V and J genes are TRBV12-5 and TRBJ2-7; 9 positions match TRBD1. The germline gives CDR1 LGHNT, CDR2 FRNRAP. Germline trimming cut 4 bases from V and 3 bases from J; bases unmatched to any gene: 7. The CDR3 length is 15 residues. The CDR3 DNA reads TGTGCTAGTGGTTCTATCCTGACAGGGGGCTACGAGCAGTACTTC. Encoded protein: CASGSILTGGYEQYF.

The chain joins TRBV6-5 to TRBJ2-1, with a weak D call TRBD1 (5 bases). The CDR3 has 11 amino acids. The germline gives CDR1 MNHEY, CDR2 SVGAGI. Trimming stripped 8 bases from V and 7 bases from J, with 9 bases between. The CDR3 nucleotides are TGTGCCAGCTCTAGGGGTAATGAGCAGTTCTTC. It translates to CASSRGNEQFF.